The rows below give T cell receptor beta chains drawn from one sample of a study of vaccination and CD4 T cells after COVID-19. TCRdb used MiXCR to reprocess the PCR reads, holding one entry per CDR3 protein. The sample has 15,000 to 20,000 distinct CDR3 sequences, about 50% seen once. The antigens these receptors bind are not known. Material for sequencing was cultured CD4+ T cells from blood. All receptors derive from a human donor with COVID-19. CDR3s include the opening cysteine and the closing phenylalanine or tryptophan. Fields, in order: clone size, V gene, J gene, D gene, CDR3 DNA, CDR3 protein. A D gene is named only where the DNA matches it firmly. Clone size is not always given. Where it is, it says once, few, many or a class for expanded clones.

clone size: few
V gene: TRBV28
J gene: TRBJ2-7
D gene: NA
CDR3 DNA: TGTGCCAGCAGTTCAACAGGGTTCGGCGAGCAGTACTTC
CDR3 protein: CASSSTGFGEQYF

clone size: few
V gene: TRBV6-1
J gene: TRBJ1-5
D gene: TRBD1
CDR3 DNA: TGTGCCAGCAGACCGACAGGGGCCCGTAGCAATCGCAATCAGCCCCAGCATTTT
CDR3 protein: CASRPTGARSNRNQPQHF

clone size: NA
V gene: TRBV11-1
J gene: TRBJ1-2
D gene: NA
CDR3 DNA: TGTGCCAGCAGCTTAGAACAGGAGTATGGCTACACCTTC
CDR3 protein: CASSLEQEYGYTF

clone size: few
V gene: TRBV5-8
J gene: TRBJ2-1
D gene: TRBD2
CDR3 DNA: TGTGCCAGCAGCCTAGCGGGGGCGAACTACAATGAGCAGTTCTTC
CDR3 protein: CASSLAGANYNEQFF

clone size: NA
V gene: TRBV20-1
J gene: TRBJ1-2
D gene: NA
CDR3 DNA: TGCAGTGCTATGAGGACAGAGGATAACTATGGCTACACCTTC
CDR3 protein: CSAMRTEDNYGYTF

clone size: NA
V gene: TRBV14
J gene: TRBJ1-1
D gene: NA
CDR3 DNA: TGTGCCAGCAGCCGAAGGACACCCAAGTCGAACCCTGAAGCTTTCTTT
CDR3 protein: CASSRRTPKSNPEAFF

clone size: few
V gene: TRBV20-1
J gene: TRBJ1-2
D gene: NA
CDR3 DNA: TGCAGTGCTAGAGGCGACAGGTTGAATGGCTACACCTTC
CDR3 protein: CSARGDRLNGYTF

clone size: NA
V gene: TRBV4-1
J gene: TRBJ2-2
D gene: TRBD1
CDR3 DNA: TGCGCCAGCAGCCAAGATTGGAGGGGACAGGCGGCCGGGGAGCTGTTTTTT
CDR3 protein: CASSQDWRGQAAGELFF

clone size: NA
V gene: TRBV7-3
J gene: TRBJ2-7
D gene: TRBD1
CDR3 DNA: TGTGCCAGCAGCCCCGGGGACAGGGTATCCTACGAGCAGTACTTC
CDR3 protein: CASSPGDRVSYEQYF

clone size: NA
V gene: TRBV6-5
J gene: TRBJ2-5
D gene: NA
CDR3 DNA: TGTGCCAGCAGTTCTCTTCCCGGGTCCCTCGGCGATAAGACCCAGTACTTC
CDR3 protein: CASSSLPGSLGDKTQYF

clone size: NA
V gene: TRBV10-1
J gene: TRBJ2-2
D gene: NA
CDR3 DNA: TGCGCCAGCAGTGAAACGGGGGTCGGCGGGGAGCTGTTTTTT
CDR3 protein: CASSETGVGGELFF

clone size: NA
V gene: TRBV4-2
J gene: TRBJ1-2
D gene: TRBD1
CDR3 DNA: TGTGCCAGCAGCCAGACAGGGGGCACTTCCTATGGCTACACCTTC
CDR3 protein: CASSQTGGTSYGYTF

clone size: few
V gene: TRBV20-1
J gene: TRBJ2-3
D gene: NA
CDR3 DNA: TGCAGTGTTCATAGCGGCACAGATACGCAGTATTTT
CDR3 protein: CSVHSGTDTQYF

clone size: NA
V gene: TRBV2
J gene: TRBJ1-6
D gene: NA
CDR3 DNA: TGTGCCAGCAGTGACGGGGTTCGGGAAAATTCACCCCTCCACTTT
CDR3 protein: CASSDGVRENSPLHF

clone size: NA
V gene: TRBV19
J gene: TRBJ2-7
D gene: NA
CDR3 DNA: TGTGCCAGTAGTGCTCTCGGAGAGCAGTACTTC
CDR3 protein: CASSALGEQYF

clone size: NA
V gene: TRBV6-1
J gene: TRBJ2-7
D gene: NA
CDR3 DNA: TGTGCCAGCAGTACGGGGTACGGCGTGTACGAGCAGTACTTC
CDR3 protein: CASSTGYGVYEQYF

clone size: large
V gene: TRBV12-3/TRBV12-4
J gene: TRBJ1-1
D gene: NA
CDR3 DNA: TGTGCCAGCAGTTTACAGGGAATGGGTACTGAAGCTTTCTTT
CDR3 protein: CASSLQGMGTEAFF

clone size: NA
V gene: TRBV7-6
J gene: TRBJ2-7
D gene: TRBD2
CDR3 DNA: TGTGCCAGCAGCTTAGCGGTATTAGCGGGGGGTGCCTCTAGCTCCTACGAGCAGTACTTC
CDR3 protein: CASSLAVLAGGASSSYEQYF

clone size: NA
V gene: TRBV24-1
J gene: TRBJ1-1
D gene: NA
CDR3 DNA: TGTGCCACCAGTGACGGCCCTACCGGGGCCACTGAAGCTTTCTTT
CDR3 protein: CATSDGPTGATEAFF

clone size: NA
V gene: TRBV5-1
J gene: TRBJ1-6
D gene: NA
CDR3 DNA: TGCGCCAGCAGCTTGGACGGTATGGATGGACTGCTATGGTTT
CDR3 protein: CASSLDGMDGLLWF

clone size: NA
V gene: TRBV11-2
J gene: TRBJ1-6
D gene: NA
CDR3 DNA: TGTGCCAGCAGCCTACGACAGGATAATTCACCCCTCCACTTT
CDR3 protein: CASSLRQDNSPLHF

clone size: NA
V gene: TRBV20-1
J gene: TRBJ1-1
D gene: TRBD1
CDR3 DNA: TGCAGTGCTAGGCGTACAGGGGCCGTGAACACTGAAGCTTTCTTT
CDR3 protein: CSARRTGAVNTEAFF

clone size: NA
V gene: TRBV6-1
J gene: TRBJ1-6
D gene: TRBD1
CDR3 DNA: TGTGCCACAGAGAGTGGGACAGGGGAATCACCCCTCCACTTT
CDR3 protein: CATESGTGESPLHF

clone size: NA
V gene: TRBV4-1
J gene: TRBJ2-7
D gene: NA
CDR3 DNA: NA
CDR3 protein: CASTNQTSMYLCASSGGGYEQYF

clone size: few
V gene: TRBV25-1
J gene: TRBJ1-6
D gene: TRBD1
CDR3 DNA: TGTGCCAGCAGCTATACCGGGACAGGGAATTCACCCCTCCACTTT
CDR3 protein: CASSYTGTGNSPLHF

clone size: NA
V gene: TRBV7-2
J gene: TRBJ1-2
D gene: NA
CDR3 DNA: TGTGCCAGCAGCTTAGGGGCCGGGGAGGGCTATGGCTACACCTTC
CDR3 protein: CASSLGAGEGYGYTF

clone size: NA
V gene: TRBV6-5
J gene: TRBJ2-5
D gene: NA
CDR3 DNA: TGTGCCAGCAGTTACGCCCGGGGGGCAGGGGGGCAACAGGAGACCCAGTACTTC
CDR3 protein: CASSYARGAGGQQETQYF

clone size: NA
V gene: TRBV7-6
J gene: TRBJ2-2
D gene: NA
CDR3 DNA: TGTGCTAGCGCTCCCTCGATCCTTAACACCGGGGAGCTGTTTTTT
CDR3 protein: CASAPSILNTGELFF